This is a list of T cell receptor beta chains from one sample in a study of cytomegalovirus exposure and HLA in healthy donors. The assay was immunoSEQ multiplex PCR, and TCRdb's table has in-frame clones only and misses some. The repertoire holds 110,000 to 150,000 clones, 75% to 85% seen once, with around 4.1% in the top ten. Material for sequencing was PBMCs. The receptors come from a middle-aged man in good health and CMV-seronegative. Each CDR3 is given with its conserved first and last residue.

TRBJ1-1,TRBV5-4,CASSLAGNTAEAFF
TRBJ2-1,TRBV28,CASSATSGGAFYYNEQFF
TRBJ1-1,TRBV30,CAWSAIGQGNTEAFF
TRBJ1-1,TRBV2,CASSEEGHRITEAFF
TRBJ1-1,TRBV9,CASSVGQGGTEAFF
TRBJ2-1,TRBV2,CASRPGYNEQFF
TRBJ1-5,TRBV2,CASTYRGNQPQHF
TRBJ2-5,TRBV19,CASSTTTSKPSKTQYF
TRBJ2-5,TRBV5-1,CASSAIGTAMSQETQYF
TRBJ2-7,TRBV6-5,CASSYSQGTYEQYF
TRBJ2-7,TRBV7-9,CASSPTGGAYEQYF
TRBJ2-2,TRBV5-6,CASSLRFGNTGELFF
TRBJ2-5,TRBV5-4,CASSLGSAKETQYF
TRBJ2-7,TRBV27,CASSKTGYEQYF
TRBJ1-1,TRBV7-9,CASSLGPVNTEAFF
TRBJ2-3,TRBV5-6,CASKGYVTDTQYF
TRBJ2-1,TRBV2,CASSETGRQQFF
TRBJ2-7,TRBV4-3,CASSQDAVRATYEQYF
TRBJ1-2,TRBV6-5,CASSSWTGAGYTF
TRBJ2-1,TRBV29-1,CSVGGTGRNSYNEQFF
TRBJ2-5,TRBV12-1,CASSFNDRDQETQYF
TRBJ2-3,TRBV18,CASSREAQYF
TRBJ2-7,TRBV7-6,CASSLTASGGGEQYF
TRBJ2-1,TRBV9,CASSVGTRSNEQFF